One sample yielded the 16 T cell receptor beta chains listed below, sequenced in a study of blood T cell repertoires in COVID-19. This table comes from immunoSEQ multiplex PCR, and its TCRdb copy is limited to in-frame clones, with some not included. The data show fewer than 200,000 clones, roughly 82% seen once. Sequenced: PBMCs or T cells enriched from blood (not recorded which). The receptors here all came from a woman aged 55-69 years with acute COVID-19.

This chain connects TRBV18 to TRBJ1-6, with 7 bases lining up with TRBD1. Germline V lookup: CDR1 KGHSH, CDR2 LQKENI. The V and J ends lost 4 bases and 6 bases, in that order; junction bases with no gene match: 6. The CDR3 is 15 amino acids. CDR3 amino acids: CASSLPGQTNSPLHF. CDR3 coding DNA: TGTGCCAGCTCACTTCCGGGACAGACTAATTCACCCCTCCACTTT.

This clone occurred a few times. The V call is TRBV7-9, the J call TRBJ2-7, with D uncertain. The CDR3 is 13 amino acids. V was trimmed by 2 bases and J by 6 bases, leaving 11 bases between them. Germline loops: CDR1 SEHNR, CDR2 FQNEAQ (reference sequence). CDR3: CASSLSIRGEQYV. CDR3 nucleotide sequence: TGTGCCAGCAGCTTATCTATTCGTGGCGAGCAGTACGTC.

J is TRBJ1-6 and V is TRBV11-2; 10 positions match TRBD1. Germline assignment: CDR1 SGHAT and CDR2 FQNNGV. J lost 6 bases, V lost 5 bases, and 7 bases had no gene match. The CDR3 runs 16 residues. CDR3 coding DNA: TGTGCCAGCAGCGTGGGACAGGGGATTGGTAATTCACCCCTCCACTTT. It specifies CASSVGQGIGNSPLHF.

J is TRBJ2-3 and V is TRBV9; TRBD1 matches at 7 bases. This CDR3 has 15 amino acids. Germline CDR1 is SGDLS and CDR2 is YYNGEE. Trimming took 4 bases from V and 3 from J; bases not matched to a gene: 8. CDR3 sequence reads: CASSQSGGRTDTQYF. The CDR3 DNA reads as TGTGCCAGCAGCCAATCAGGGGGAAGGACAGATACGCAGTATTTT.

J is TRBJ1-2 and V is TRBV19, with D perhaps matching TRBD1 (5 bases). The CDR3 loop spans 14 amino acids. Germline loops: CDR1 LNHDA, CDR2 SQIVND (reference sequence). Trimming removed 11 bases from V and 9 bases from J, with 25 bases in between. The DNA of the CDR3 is TGTGCCTCTGGAAGCACAGGCCAGAGTAGGAGCTACACCTTC. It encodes CASGSTGQSRSYTF.

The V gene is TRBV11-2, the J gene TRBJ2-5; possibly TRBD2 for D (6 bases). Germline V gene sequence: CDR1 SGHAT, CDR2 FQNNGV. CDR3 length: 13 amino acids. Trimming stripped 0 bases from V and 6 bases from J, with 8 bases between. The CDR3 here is CASSLEGRKTQYF. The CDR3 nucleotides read TGTGCCAGCAGCTTAGAGGGGAGGAAGACCCAGTACTTC.

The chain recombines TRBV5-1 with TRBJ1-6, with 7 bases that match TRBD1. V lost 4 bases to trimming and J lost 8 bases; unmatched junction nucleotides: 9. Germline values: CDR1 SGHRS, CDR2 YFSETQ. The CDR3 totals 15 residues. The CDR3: CASSADRRVDSPLHF. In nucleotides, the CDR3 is TGCGCCAGCAGCGCGGACAGGAGGGTTGATTCACCCCTCCACTTT.

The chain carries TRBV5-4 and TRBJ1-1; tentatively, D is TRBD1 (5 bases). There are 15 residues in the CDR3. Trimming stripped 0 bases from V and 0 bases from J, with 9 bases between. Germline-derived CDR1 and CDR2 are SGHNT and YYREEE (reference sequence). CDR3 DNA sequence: TGTGCCAGCAGCTTGGGGGGCACAGTGAACACTGAAGCTTTCTTT. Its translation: CASSLGGTVNTEAFF.

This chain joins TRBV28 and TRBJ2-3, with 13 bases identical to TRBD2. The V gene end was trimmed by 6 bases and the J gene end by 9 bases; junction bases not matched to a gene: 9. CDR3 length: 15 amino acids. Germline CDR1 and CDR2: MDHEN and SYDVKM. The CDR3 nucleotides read TGTGCCAGCAGCGCACCGGGACTAGCGGGGTTGACGCAGTATTTT. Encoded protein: CASSAPGLAGLTQYF.

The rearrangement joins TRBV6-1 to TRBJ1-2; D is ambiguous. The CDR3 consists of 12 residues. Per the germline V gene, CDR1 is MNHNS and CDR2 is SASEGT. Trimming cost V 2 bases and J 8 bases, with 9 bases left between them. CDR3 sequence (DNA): TGTGCCAGCAGTGAAAGCAAAACGGGCTACACCTTC. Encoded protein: CASSESKTGYTF.

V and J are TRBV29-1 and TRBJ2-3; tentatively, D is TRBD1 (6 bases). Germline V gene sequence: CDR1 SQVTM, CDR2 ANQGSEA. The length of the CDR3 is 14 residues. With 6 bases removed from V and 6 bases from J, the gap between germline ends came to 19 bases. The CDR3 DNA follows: TGCAGCGTGGTAAAGGTTACTAGGGGGGATACGCAGTATTTT. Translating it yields CSVVKVTRGDTQYF.

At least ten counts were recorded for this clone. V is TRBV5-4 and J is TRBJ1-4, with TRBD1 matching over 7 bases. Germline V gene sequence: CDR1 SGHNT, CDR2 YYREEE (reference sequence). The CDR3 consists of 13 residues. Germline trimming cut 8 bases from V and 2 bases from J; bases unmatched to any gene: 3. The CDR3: CASKGATNEKLFF. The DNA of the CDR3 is TGTGCCAGTAAGGGGGCGACTAATGAAAAACTGTTTTTT.

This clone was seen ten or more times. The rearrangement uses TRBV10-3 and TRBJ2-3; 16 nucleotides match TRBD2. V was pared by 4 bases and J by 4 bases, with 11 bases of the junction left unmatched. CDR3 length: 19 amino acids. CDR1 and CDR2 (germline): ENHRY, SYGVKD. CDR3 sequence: CAISGSPGLAGGPADTQYF. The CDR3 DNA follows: TGTGCCATCAGTGGGTCACCGGGACTAGCGGGAGGGCCCGCAGATACGCAGTATTTT.

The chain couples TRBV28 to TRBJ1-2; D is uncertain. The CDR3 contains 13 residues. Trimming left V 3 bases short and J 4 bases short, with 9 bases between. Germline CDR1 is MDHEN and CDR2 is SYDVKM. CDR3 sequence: CASSFAVSYGYTF. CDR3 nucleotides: TGTGCCAGCAGTTTTGCGGTCAGCTATGGCTACACCTTC.

For the CDR3, the DNA is TGTGCCAGCACCAATGGGGGCAGCATCTCCTACGAGCAGTACTTC. The encoded protein is CASTNGGSISYEQYF. The chain has TRBV28 and TRBJ2-7; tentatively, D is TRBD1 (6 bases). From germline, CDR1 is MDHEN and CDR2 SYDVKM. Trimming left V 7 bases short and J 0 bases short, with 16 bases between. This CDR3 is built from 15 residues.

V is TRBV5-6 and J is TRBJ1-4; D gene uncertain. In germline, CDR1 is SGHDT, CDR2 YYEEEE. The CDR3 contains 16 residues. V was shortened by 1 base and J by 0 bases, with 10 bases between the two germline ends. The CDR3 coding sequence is TGTGCCAGCAGCTTGACGACTCGTGCAACTAATGAAAAACTGTTTTTT. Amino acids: CASSLTTRATNEKLFF.